The clone carrying this TCR beta chain was detected a few times. Its cognate antigen is unknown. Profiled with immunoSEQ multiplex PCR; TCRdb holds only in-frame clones, not every one. Among about 40,000 clones listed, 60% to 75% were seen once. This specimen belongs to a study of immune evolution from preneoplasia to lung adenocarcinoma. For the study at large: HLA loss of heterozygosity: about 7% AIS, about 14% MIA, 30% to 35% ADC, none AAH. Study results and caveats: Later-stage lesions seemingly showed higher T cell density and diversity than normal lung.

The CDR3 is 13 amino acids. With 6 bases removed from V and 4 bases from J, the gap between germline ends came to 12 bases. The germline CDR1 and CDR2 sequences are SQVTM and ANQGSEA. Two lung cancer pathologists independently confirmed each histologic diagnosis. Macro-dissection enriched premalignant or tumor cells before nucleic acid extraction. The sequenced sample was FFPE invasive lung adenocarcinoma tissue. The sequence was collected from a person between 55 and 70 years old with lung adenocarcinoma. The J gene is TRBJ2-2, the V gene TRBV29-1; weak D call: TRBD2 (5 bases). The CDR3 DNA follows: TGCAGCGTACCAGCGGTACTCACCGGGGAGCTGTTTTTT. Protein product: CSVPAVLTGELFF.